The sequence of this TCR beta chain was determined in a study of T cell repertoires in cytomegalovirus infection. To note about this clonotype: Antigen specificity is unknown.

TCRdb passed the reads through MiXCR, listing each CDR3 protein once. There are 830,000 or so distinct CDR3 sequences in the sample; approximately 32% occur only once, and over 10% lies in the top ten. The CDR3 runs to 14 residues. Germline CDR1 reads SEHNR; CDR2 reads FQNEAQ (reference sequence). Trimming took off 5 bases at V and 2 bases at J, with 12 bases between the two ends. Here the sequenced sample was cultured CD8+ T cells from PBMCs, taken from culture after CMV antigen stimulation. The rearrangement joins TRBV7-9 to TRBJ1-1; D unclear. The receptor's source is a human donor in good health (CMV status not recorded). Some clones in this sample may be carry-over from other donors' samples. The CDR3 bases are TGTGCCAGCAGCCCCACCGCAGCAAACACTGAAGCTTTCTTT. The encoded protein is CASSPTAANTEAFF.